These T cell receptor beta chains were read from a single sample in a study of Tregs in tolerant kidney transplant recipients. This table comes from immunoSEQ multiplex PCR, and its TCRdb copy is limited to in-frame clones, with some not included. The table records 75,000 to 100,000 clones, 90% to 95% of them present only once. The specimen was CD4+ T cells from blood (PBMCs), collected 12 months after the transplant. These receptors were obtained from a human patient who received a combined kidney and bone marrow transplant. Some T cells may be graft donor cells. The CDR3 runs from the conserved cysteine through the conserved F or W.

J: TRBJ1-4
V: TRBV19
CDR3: CASQSSPGTNEKLFF

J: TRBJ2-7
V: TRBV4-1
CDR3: CASSQEPGRGLAGTYEQYF

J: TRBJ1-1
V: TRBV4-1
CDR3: CASSRRGTGTNTEAFF

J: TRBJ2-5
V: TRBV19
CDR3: CASSPLSSVETQYF

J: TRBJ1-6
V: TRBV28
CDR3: CASSFSRGYNSPLHF

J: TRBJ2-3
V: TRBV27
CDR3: CASSFKLLSTDTQYF

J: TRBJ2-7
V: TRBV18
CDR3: CASSPPSSYEQYF

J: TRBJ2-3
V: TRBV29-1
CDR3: CSVEWLAGAADTQYF

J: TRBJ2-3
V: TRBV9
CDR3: CASSAGQSSTDTQYF

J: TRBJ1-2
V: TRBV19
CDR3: CASSIQGRDYGYTF

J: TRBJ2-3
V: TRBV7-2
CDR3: CASSLRGGTDTQYF

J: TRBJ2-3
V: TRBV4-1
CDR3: CASSQGLAGARGTQYF

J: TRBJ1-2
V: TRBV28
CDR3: CASDGANYGYTF

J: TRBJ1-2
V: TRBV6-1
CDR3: CASRVAVSYGYTF

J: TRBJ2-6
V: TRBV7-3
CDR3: CASSLNPPGRGSSGANVLTF

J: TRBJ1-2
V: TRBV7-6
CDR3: CASSAGTGMRGYTF

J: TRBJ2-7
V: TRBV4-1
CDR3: CASSQVRAAYEQYF

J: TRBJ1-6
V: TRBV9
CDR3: CASSAARNSPLHF

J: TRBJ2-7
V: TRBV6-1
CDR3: CASRWTGGNEQYF

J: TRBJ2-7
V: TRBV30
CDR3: CAWGDRDEQYF

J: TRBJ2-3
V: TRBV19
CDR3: CASSRVTSGNTDTQYF

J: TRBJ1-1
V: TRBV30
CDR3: CAWSTVGAGAEAFF

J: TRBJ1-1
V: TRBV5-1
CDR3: CASSLKGVANTEAFF

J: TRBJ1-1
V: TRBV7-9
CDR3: CASSARLMNTEAFF

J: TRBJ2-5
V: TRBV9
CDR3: CASSRTSGGAQETQYF

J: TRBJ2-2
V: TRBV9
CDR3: CASSERQANTGELFF

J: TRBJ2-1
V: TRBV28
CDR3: CASSSPEVPQFF

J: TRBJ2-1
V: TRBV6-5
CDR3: CASSYSGDWDEQFF

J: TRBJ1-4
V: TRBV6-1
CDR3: CASSPIQGAAEKLFF

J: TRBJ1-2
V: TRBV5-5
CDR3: CASSSGTANYGYTF

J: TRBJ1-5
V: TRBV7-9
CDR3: CASSLSGRDQPQHF

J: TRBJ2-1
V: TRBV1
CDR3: CTSSQDRAGGSTWEQFF

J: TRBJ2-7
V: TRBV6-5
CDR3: CASSNGQSYEQYF

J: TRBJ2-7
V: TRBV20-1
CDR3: CSAKYYEQYF

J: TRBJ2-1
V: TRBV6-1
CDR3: CASLSRGEDNEQFF

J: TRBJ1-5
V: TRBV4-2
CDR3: CASSQADRGVSNQPQHF

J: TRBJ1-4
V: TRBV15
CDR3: CATSPGPHRATNEKLFF

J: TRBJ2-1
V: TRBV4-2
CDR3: CASSQVGGRSYNEQFF

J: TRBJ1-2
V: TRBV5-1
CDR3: CASSHTIPRRDRGLVVRGYTF

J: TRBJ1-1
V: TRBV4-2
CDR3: CASSQDRGGEAFF

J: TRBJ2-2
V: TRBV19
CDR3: CASSLDRLRGTGELFF

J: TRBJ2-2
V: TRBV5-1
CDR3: CASSLGQGNTGELFF

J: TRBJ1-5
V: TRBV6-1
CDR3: CASSVGAPQPQHF

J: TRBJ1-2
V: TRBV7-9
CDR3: CASSLGRGQDSYGYTF

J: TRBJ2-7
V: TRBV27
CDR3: CASSWSRGLYEQYF

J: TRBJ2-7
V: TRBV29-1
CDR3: CSVVTGGSYEQYF

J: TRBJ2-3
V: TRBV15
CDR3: CATSRDLTSGGDWPQYF

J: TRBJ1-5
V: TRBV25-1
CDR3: CASSEGVFPEGQPQHF

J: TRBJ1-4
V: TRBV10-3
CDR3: CAISEGQPTNEKLFF

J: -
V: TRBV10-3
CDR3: CAISESWGQGRIYEQYF

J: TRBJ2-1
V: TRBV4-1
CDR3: CASSPHYNLNEQFF

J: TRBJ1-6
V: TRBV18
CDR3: CASSPAGQLNSPLHF

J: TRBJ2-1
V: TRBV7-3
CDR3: CASSATSGRYNEQFF